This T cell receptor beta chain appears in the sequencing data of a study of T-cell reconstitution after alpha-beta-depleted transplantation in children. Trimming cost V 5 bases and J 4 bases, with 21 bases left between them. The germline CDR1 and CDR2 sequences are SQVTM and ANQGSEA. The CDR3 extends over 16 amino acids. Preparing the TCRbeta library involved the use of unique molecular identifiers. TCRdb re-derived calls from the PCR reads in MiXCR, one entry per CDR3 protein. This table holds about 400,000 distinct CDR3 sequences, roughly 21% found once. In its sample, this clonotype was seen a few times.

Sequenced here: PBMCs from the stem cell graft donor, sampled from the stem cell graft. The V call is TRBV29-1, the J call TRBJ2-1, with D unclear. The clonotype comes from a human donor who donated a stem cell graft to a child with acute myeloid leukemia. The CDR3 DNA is TGCAGCGTTTATGATAGGTCTTCATATTTATACAATGAGCAGTTCTTC. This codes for CSVYDRSSYLYNEQFF.